The rows below give T cell receptor beta chains drawn from one sample of a study of blood T cell repertoires in COVID-19. Assay: immunoSEQ multiplex PCR; the TCRdb copy retains only in-frame clones and omits some. The sample yields approximately 450,000 clones, 70% to 90% seen once. Sequenced sample: PBMCs or T cells enriched from blood (not recorded which). The receptors stem from a young woman with acute COVID-19. CDR3s include the opening cysteine and the closing phenylalanine or tryptophan. The D gene is left open where the match is weak. Clone size, where shown, is once, few, many, or a class for clones that have expanded.

clone size,J gene,V gene,D gene,CDR3 protein,CDR3 DNA
.,TRBJ2-3,TRBV7-9,.,CASSPEFWSTDTQYF,TGTGCCAGCAGCCCGGAGTTTTGGAGCACAGATACGCAGTATTTT
.,TRBJ2-1,TRBV4-1,.,CASSPLGSGLKREQFF,TGCGCCAGCAGCCCCCTAGGGAGCGGGCTTAAGAGGGAGCAGTTCTTC
.,TRBJ2-5,TRBV7-9,.,CASSAPGSRHQETQYF,TGTGCCAGCAGCGCCCCAGGGTCTCGGCACCAAGAGACCCAGTACTTC
.,TRBJ1-5,TRBV4-1,TRBD1,CASSQEDRGRQPQHF,TGCGCCAGCAGCCAAGAAGACAGGGGTAGACAGCCCCAGCATTTT
.,TRBJ1-1,TRBV9,.,CASSGLKNTEAFF,TGTGCCAGCAGCGGGCTCAAGAACACTGAAGCTTTCTTT
.,TRBJ2-6,TRBV3-1/TRBV3-2,.,CASSPRTVSSGANVLTF,TGTGCCAGCAGCCCCAGGACAGTCAGCTCTGGGGCCAACGTCCTGACTTTC
.,TRBJ1-1,TRBV5-1,.,CASSLGAARNTEAFF,TGCGCCAGCAGCTTGGGGGCAGCCAGGAACACTGAAGCTTTCTTT
.,TRBJ1-3,TRBV7-2,.,CASTREIHSGNTIYF,TGTGCCAGCACCCGGGAAATACACTCTGGAAACACCATATATTTT
.,TRBJ1-5,TRBV29-1,.,CSVDLAGSNQPQHF,TGCAGCGTTGATTTAGCGGGGAGCAATCAGCCCCAGCATTTT
.,TRBJ1-2,TRBV18,.,CASSPAALDYGYTF,TGTGCCAGCTCACCGGCGGCGCTCGACTATGGCTACACCTTC
few,TRBJ2-3,TRBV7-2,.,CASSPGTDLTDTQYF,TGTGCCAGCAGCCCTGGGACTGACCTCACAGATACGCAGTATTTT
.,TRBJ1-2,TRBV6-5,TRBD1,CASSYSPGGTNYGYTF,TGTGCCAGCAGTTACTCCCCAGGGGGAACTAACTATGGCTACACCTTC
.,TRBJ1-5,TRBV7-8,TRBD1,CASSFLGQAVPIMAQHF,TGTGCCAGCAGCTTCCTGGGACAGGCGGTCCCAATCATGGCCCAGCATTTT
.,TRBJ1-4,TRBV7-9,.,CASSLVWGRSNEKLFF,TGTGCCAGCAGCTTAGTTTGGGGGAGGAGTAATGAAAAACTGTTTTTT
.,TRBJ2-2,TRBV6-6,TRBD2,CASCTSGTGELFF,TGTGCCAGCTGCACTAGCGGGACCGGGGAGCTGTTTTTT
.,TRBJ1-2,TRBV6-6,.,CASSYEGGGGYTF,TGTGCCAGCAGTTACGAGGGAGGCGGGGGCTACACCTTC
.,TRBJ2-2,TRBV30,TRBD1,CAWQRGRTGELFF,TGTGCCTGGCAGAGGGGGCGGACCGGGGAGCTGTTTTTT
.,TRBJ2-7,TRBV7-9,TRBD1,CASSSFLTGAFSYEQYF,TGTGCCAGCAGCTCCTTTTTGACAGGGGCGTTCTCCTACGAGCAGTACTTC
.,TRBJ2-3,TRBV27,.,CASSFRQIGDTQYF,TGTGCCAGCAGTTTTCGACAGATAGGAGATACGCAGTATTTT
.,TRBJ2-7,TRBV7-9,TRBD1,CASSEQGGSYEQYF,TGTGCCAGCAGTGAACAGGGGGGCTCCTACGAGCAGTACTTC
.,TRBJ1-6,TRBV24-1,.,CATRSDYNSPLHF,TGTGCCACCCGGTCTGACTATAATTCACCCCTCCACTTT
.,TRBJ2-7,TRBV5-1,.,CASSFGQSSYEQYF,TGCGCCAGCAGCTTTGGGCAGAGCTCCTACGAGCAGTACTTC
.,TRBJ1-2,TRBV27,.,CASSSFGLYGYTF,TGTGCCAGCAGCTCCTTCGGACTGTATGGCTACACCTTC
.,TRBJ1-1,TRBV5-4,.,CASSSWGTLAEAFF,TGTGCCAGCAGCTCTTGGGGGACATTGGCTGAAGCTTTCTTT
.,TRBJ2-2,TRBV27,.,CASRTTGNTGELFF,TGTGCCAGCAGGACGACAGGGAACACCGGGGAGCTGTTTTTT
medium-sized,TRBJ2-1,TRBV4-1,.,CASSQGASEQFF,TGCGCCAGCAGCCAAGGAGCTTCTGAGCAGTTCTTC
once,TRBJ1-1,TRBV7-4,.,CASSLASGARGTEAFF,TGTGCCAGCAGCTTAGCTTCAGGGGCTCGGGGCACTGAAGCTTTCTTT
.,TRBJ1-2,TRBV29-1,.,CSVEDRRGYTF,TGCAGCGTTGAAGATAGGAGAGGCTACACCTTC
.,TRBJ1-1,TRBV6-5,TRBD1,CASSDRANFNTEAFF,TGTGCCAGCTCGGACAGGGCTAATTTTAACACTGAAGCTTTCTTT
.,TRBJ1-3,TRBV15,.,CATSRDQWAFSGNTIYF,TGTGCCACCAGCAGAGATCAGTGGGCCTTCTCTGGAAACACCATATATTTT
.,TRBJ2-7,TRBV5-4,TRBD1,CASSFGQGSYEQYF,TGTGCCAGCAGCTTCGGACAGGGATCTTACGAGCAGTACTTC